The source of this T cell receptor (beta chain) is a study of tumor-infiltrating lymphocytes in primary liver carcinoma. Overall study: Regardless of tissue type, samples showed similar yields of roughly 3.5 to 7.5 million productive TCRbeta reads.

Ten or more counts support this clonotype. Antigen unknown. Both RNA and DNA were isolated together from approximately 20-30 mg of bulk tissue that had not been sorted. Patients showed chronic HBV infection and an absence of prior treatment. A primer in the constant region served to generate TCR beta cDNA from 500 to 600 ng of total RNA. Nested multiplex PCR, run for three rounds with slightly modified ARM-PCR, yielded TCR beta libraries. Researchers ran the first two PCR rounds for around 10 cycles each with TRBV1-TRBV30 forward primers and a C-beta reverse primer. TCRdb re-analysed the multiplex PCR reads in MiXCR, keeping a single row per CDR3 protein. The repertoire holds 100,000 to 150,000 distinct CDR3 sequences, with around 60% as singletons. From germline, CDR1 is MGHRA and CDR2 YSYEKL. V shed 1 base and J 2 bases; nucleotides not matched to a gene: 0. The CDR3 extends over 14 amino acids. Study-level points and caveats: Only about 7-24% of top clones were detected in all five tumor regions. Tumors and blood were compared for top-250-clone fraction, and tumors had the significantly higher value (p = 0.039).

The sample consisted of liver tumor tissue from sampling region 3. Subset indicated: tumor region T3, left-lateral pole. The chain recombines TRBV4-1 with TRBJ1-2, with 8 positions matching TRBD1. This sequence originates from a woman aged 55-69 years with primary liver carcinoma and hepatitis B virus infection. CDR3 coding DNA: TGCGCCAGCAGCCAAGGGGACAGGAACTATGGCTACACCTTC. Translated, it gives CASSQGDRNYGYTF.